What follows is one TCR beta chain and its context. The antigen is unknown. The data belong to a study of T cells in localized non-small cell lung cancer. TCRdb's copy holds only in-frame clones and misses some; the assay was immunoSEQ multiplex PCR. The sample lists about 79,000 clones, just under 85% occurring once. The germline V gene has CDR1 SNHLY and CDR2 FYNNEI. The ends were cut back, 6 bases at V and 9 bases at J, with 12 bases in the middle. The CDR3 is 11 residues long. General study results and limits: The tumor had only one region sequenced, so heterogeneity remains possible. Greater blood T cell density accompanied longer overall survival. A median of 57 of the top 100 tumor clones appeared in adjacent lung, which was paired and uninvolved. The highest T cell clonality was in uninvolved adjacent lung, above tumor.

Sequenced material: peripheral blood, taken before any cancer treatment. The rearrangement uses TRBV2 and TRBJ2-7; D is perhaps TRBD2 (5 bases). This clonotype originated in a female donor older than 55 with stage I lung adenocarcinoma. CDR3 nucleotides: TGTGCCAGCAGCCCCTCTAGCCGGCAGTACTTC. Its protein is CASSPSSRQYF.